The 13 T cell receptor beta chains in this list originate from one sample, sequenced in a study of glioma-infiltrating T cells. Amplification of TCR alpha and beta CDR3 regions from RNA used iRepertoire nested multiplex PCR. TCRdb re-called the multiplex PCR reads through MiXCR, storing one row per CDR3 protein. The top ten clones hold around 12% of a sample with 300,000 to 450,000 distinct CDR3 sequences, 35% to 45% of them seen once. Sequenced sample: glioma tissue, nonneoplastic brain tissue, or PBMCs (not recorded which). The receptors stem from a human donor with low-grade glioma or glioblastoma, undergoing nonglioma brain surgery, or in good health (not recorded which).

V is TRBV24-1 and J is TRBJ2-1; 8 bases fit TRBD2. CDR3 length equals 15 residues. V was clipped by 7 bases and J by 5 bases; unmatched bases: 9. Germline CDR1 and CDR2: KGHDR and SFDVKD. CDR3 loop: CATSYGRTSHNEQFF. In DNA, the CDR3 is TGTGCCACCAGCTACGGGCGGACTAGCCACAATGAGCAGTTCTTC.

Only one count was recorded for this clonotype. J is TRBJ2-1 and V is TRBV28; unclear D gene. This CDR3 comprises 14 residues. Germline CDR1 reads MDHEN; CDR2 reads SYDVKM. Trimming removed 5 bases at V and 4 bases at J, with 12 bases between. CDR3 nucleotides: TGTGCCAGCAGTAGTCCGGAACTTTACAATGAGCAGTTCTTC. It specifies CASSSPELYNEQFF.

J is TRBJ2-7 and V is TRBV15; no clear D. V lost 0 bases to trimming and J lost 4 bases, with 13 bases between them. Germline CDR1 and CDR2: LNHNV and YYDKDF (reference sequence). This CDR3 has 15 residues. The CDR3 spells CATSRDLGRFYEQYF. For the CDR3, the DNA is TGTGCCACCAGCAGAGATCTGGGCCGATTTTACGAGCAGTACTTC.

This rearrangement joins TRBV7-2 to TRBJ2-7; D is ambiguous. Germline values: CDR1 SGHTA, CDR2 FQGNSA. Trimming took 0 bases from V and 3 from J, leaving 15 bases between them. The CDR3 extends over 16 amino acids. The chain's CDR3 is CASSLARGTSIYEQYF. CDR3 in DNA: TGTGCCAGCAGCTTAGCGCGAGGCACAAGCATCTACGAGCAGTACTTC.

DNA of the CDR3: TGTGCCAGCAGCTCCGGGGGCATCGATACGCAGTATTTT. This translates into CASSSGGIDTQYF. This chain joins TRBV28 and TRBJ2-3; D is perhaps TRBD1 or TRBD2 (6 bases each). V was pared by 6 bases and J by 6 bases, with 13 bases between. The CDR3 is made up of 13 amino acids. Germline CDR1 reads MDHEN; CDR2 reads SYDVKM.

The chain joins TRBV28 to TRBJ2-7; a possible D gene is TRBD2 (5 bases). V was cut by 1 base and J by 3 bases, with 25 bases left in between. This CDR3 is 19 amino acids long. Germline V CDR1 and CDR2: MDHEN, SYDVKM. CDR3 DNA: TGTGCCAGCAGTTTATTTACGACACGGGCCCACCTGGGAGTCTACGAGCAGTACTTC. Its protein product is CASSLFTTRAHLGVYEQYF.

There are a few counts of this clonotype. In DNA form, the CDR3 reads TGCGCCAGCAGCCCCGGGACAGGCTTAAACTACGAGCAGTACTTC. Its translation is CASSPGTGLNYEQYF. V and J are TRBV4-1 and TRBJ2-7, with 8 bases aligning to TRBD1. CDR3 size: 15 residues. V lost 4 bases, J lost 3 bases, and 8 bases stayed unmatched. Germline V gene lookup returns CDR1 MGHRA and CDR2 YSYEKL.

In its sample, this clonotype was seen a few times. V is TRBV29-1 and J is TRBJ2-3; D unresolved. Germline CDR1 SQVTM, CDR2 ANQGSEA. This CDR3 is built from 13 residues. V was clipped by 2 bases and J by 2 bases, with 8 bases between them. The CDR3 region is CSVELGSTDTQYF. DNA for the CDR3: TGCAGCGTTGAATTGGGTTCCACAGATACGCAGTATTTT.

Only one count was recorded for this clonotype. This is likely a read error, given that the CDR3 carries no conserved phenylalanine or tryptophan at its end. V is TRBV6-6 and J is TRBJ2-1; 11 nucleotides align to TRBD2. V shed 5 bases, J shed 8 bases, and the junction held 8 bases outside the gene matches. Looked up from germline, CDR1 is MNHNY and CDR2 is SVGAGI (reference sequence). This CDR3 region has 15 residues. CDR3 DNA: TGTGCCAGCAGTCCCGGACTAGCGGGCAGCGATGAGCAGTTCCTC. As protein: CASSPGLAGSDEQFL.

The V and J genes are TRBV28 and TRBJ2-7, with 8 nucleotides matching TRBD1. CDR3 length equals 16 residues. From germline, CDR1 is MDHEN and CDR2 SYDVKM. The J segment lost 2 bases and the V segment lost 5 bases, leaving 11 bases of the junction unmatched. The CDR3 bases are TGTGCCAGCAGTCCAACAGCCGGGACAGGAGCCTACGAGCAGTACTTC. Its translation: CASSPTAGTGAYEQYF.

The rearrangement uses TRBV5-4 and TRBJ2-7; TRBD1 aligns across 7 bases. V lost 4 bases, J lost 3 bases, and 4 bases stayed unmatched. CDR3 length equals 13 residues. Germline V CDR1 and CDR2: SGHNT, YYREEE (reference sequence). The CDR3 region is CASSPTGDYEQYF. The DNA of the CDR3 is TGTGCCAGCAGCCCTACAGGGGACTACGAGCAGTACTTC.

This clonotype showed up just a few times. V usage is TRBV7-9 and J usage is TRBJ1-2; perhaps TRBD1 as D (6 bases). The CDR3 loop spans 14 amino acids. The germline CDR1 and CDR2 sequences are SEHNR and FQNEAQ (reference sequence). Trimming removed 1 base at V and 8 bases at J, with 14 bases between. Here the CDR3 reads CASSLVGGVAGYTF. DNA for the CDR3: TGTGCCAGCAGCTTAGTTGGGGGCGTAGCGGGCTACACCTTC.

This clonotype was seen a few times. The chain recombines TRBV20-1 with TRBJ1-6; D ambiguous. Trimming took 8 bases from V and 0 from J, leaving 20 bases between them. The germline V gene encodes CDR1 DFQATT and CDR2 SNEGSKA (reference sequence). This CDR3 is 17 amino acids long. The CDR3 protein is CSPSNGEPLSYNSPLHF. The DNA of the CDR3 is TGCAGTCCGTCAAACGGGGAACCCCTCTCCTATAATTCACCCCTCCACTTT.